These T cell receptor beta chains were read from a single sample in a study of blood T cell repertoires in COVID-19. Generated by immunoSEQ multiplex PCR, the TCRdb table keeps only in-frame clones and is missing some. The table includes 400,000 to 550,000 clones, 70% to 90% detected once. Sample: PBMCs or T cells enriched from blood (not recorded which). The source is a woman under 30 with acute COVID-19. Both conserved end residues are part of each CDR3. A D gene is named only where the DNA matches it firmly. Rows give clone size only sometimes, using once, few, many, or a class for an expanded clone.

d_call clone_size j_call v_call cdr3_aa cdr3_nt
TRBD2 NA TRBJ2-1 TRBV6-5 CASTSGRAYEQFF TGTGCCAGCACCAGCGGGAGGGCCTATGAGCAGTTCTTC
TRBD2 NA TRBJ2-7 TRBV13 CASSRFHTFSGTSGTYEQYF TGTGCCAGCAGCCGATTTCACACATTTTCCGGGACTAGCGGAACCTACGAGCAGTACTTC
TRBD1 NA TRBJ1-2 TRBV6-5 CASSRGQVSFGYTF TGTGCCAGCAGTAGGGGACAGGTCAGCTTTGGCTACACCTTC
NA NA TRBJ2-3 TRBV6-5 CASETSRVKDTQYF TGTGCCAGCGAAACCTCTCGGGTAAAAGATACGCAGTATTTT
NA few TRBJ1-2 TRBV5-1 CASSFEGALYGYTF TGCGCCAGCAGCTTCGAAGGGGCCCTCTATGGCTACACCTTC
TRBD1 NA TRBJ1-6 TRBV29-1 CSVGQGGNSPLHF TGCAGCGTCGGACAGGGTGGAAATTCACCCCTCCACTTT
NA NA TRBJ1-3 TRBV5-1 CASSDGSWTLGNTIYF TGCGCCAGCAGCGATGGGAGTTGGACGCTTGGAAACACCATATATTTT
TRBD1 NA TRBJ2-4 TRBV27 CASRPPQGSKNIQYF TGTGCCAGCAGACCCCCACAGGGGAGCAAAAACATTCAGTACTTC
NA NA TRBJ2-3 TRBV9 CASSVGDWADTQYF TGTGCCAGCAGCGTAGGGGACTGGGCAGATACGCAGTATTTT
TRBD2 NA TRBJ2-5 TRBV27 CASTASGGRETQYF TGTGCCAGCACGGCTAGCGGGGGGAGGGAGACCCAGTACTTC
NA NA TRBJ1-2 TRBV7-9 CASSLQGSLLGYTF TGTGCCAGCAGCTTACAGGGGTCCCTACTGGGGTACACCTTC
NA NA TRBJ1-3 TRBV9 CASSALSSGNTIYF TGTGCCAGCAGCGCCCTGAGCTCTGGAAACACCATATATTTT
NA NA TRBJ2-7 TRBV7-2 CASSLADYSYEQYF TGTGCCAGCAGCTTAGCTGACTACTCCTACGAGCAGTACTTC
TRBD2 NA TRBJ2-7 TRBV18 CASSLGLEAREQYF TGTGCCAGCTCACTAGGACTAGAAGCCCGTGAGCAGTACTTC
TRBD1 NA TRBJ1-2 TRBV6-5 CASSSRQGDGYTF TGTGCCAGCAGTTCCAGACAGGGAGATGGCTACACCTTC
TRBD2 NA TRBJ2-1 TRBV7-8 CASIPGTSGPFYNEQFF TGTGCCAGCATCCCCGGGACTAGCGGGCCCTTCTACAATGAGCAGTTCTTC
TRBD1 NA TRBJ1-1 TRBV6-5 CASSYGTGYMNTEAFF TGTGCCAGCAGTTATGGGACAGGGTATATGAACACTGAAGCTTTCTTT